Each of the 12 T cell receptor beta chains below was sequenced from the same sample in a study of cytomegalovirus exposure and HLA in healthy donors. This PCR relied on a set of 60 Vbeta primers and 13 Jbeta primers. Sequenced by immunoSEQ multiplex PCR; TCRdb stores in-frame clones only, minus some. The sample has 65,000 to 90,000 clones, around 80% seen once; the top ten hold 2.5%. Sequenced input: PBMCs. The source of these receptors is a man younger than 40 in good health and CMV-seronegative.

CDR3 in amino acids: CASSLAAGVYEQYF. CDR3 DNA: TGTGCCAGCAGCTTGGCAGCGGGAGTCTACGAGCAGTACTTC. The V call is TRBV5-4, the J call TRBJ2-7; 8 bases align to TRBD2. The V and J ends lost 0 bases and 3 bases, in that order; junction bases with no gene match: 2. CDR3 length: 14 amino acids. Germline CDR1 reads SGHNT; CDR2 reads YYREEE (reference sequence).

This chain uses TRBV12-5 with TRBJ2-3, with TRBD1 identical over 8 bases. Unmatched junction bases numbered 0, after V lost 1 base and J lost 3 bases. The CDR3 is made up of 14 amino acids. CDR1 and CDR2 (germline): LGHNT, FRNRAP. For the CDR3, the DNA is TGTGCTAGTGGTTTGGGACAGGGGACAGATACGCAGTATTTT. Translation: CASGLGQGTDTQYF.

About this clone itself: One end of the junction does not line up with germline, which may come from a read error. The V call is TRBV18, the J call TRBJ2-1; possibly TRBD1 for D (6 bases). The germline V gene encodes CDR1 KGHSH and CDR2 LQKENI. The CDR3 loop spans 13 amino acids. As DNA, the CDR3 is TGTGCCAGCTTACCAGACAGGTCCAATGAGCAGTTCTTC. Protein product: CASLPDRSNEQFF. The whole variable domain, remainder taken from reference TRBV18 and TRBJ2-1, is NAGVMQNPRHLVRRRGQEARLRCSPMKGHSHVYWYRQLPEEGLKFMVYLQKENIIDESGMPKERFSAEFPKEGPSILRIQQVVRGDSAAYFCASLPDRSNEQFFGPGTRLTVL.

This clone has only one observation. This CDR3 reads CASSPSSYEQYF. Written as DNA, the CDR3 is TGTGCCAGCAGCCCCAGCTCCTACGAGCAGTACTTC. The chain couples TRBV7-2 to TRBJ2-7; D uncertain. This CDR3 is built from 12 residues. Trimming cost V 5 bases and J 0 bases, with 5 bases left between them. CDR1 and CDR2 from the germline V gene are SGHTA and FQGNSA.

The genes are TRBV2 and TRBJ1-3; D not certain. This CDR3 spans 12 amino acids. Germline V gene lookup returns CDR1 SNHLY and CDR2 FYNNEI. Trimming took off 4 bases at V and 1 base at J, with 2 bases between the two ends. CDR3 loop: CASSVSGNTIYF. The CDR3 bases are TGTGCCAGCAGTGTATCTGGAAACACCATATATTTT.

This clone was found a few times. The V call is TRBV10-1, the J call TRBJ1-2; D gene unclear. V dropped 10 bases and J dropped 3 bases, with 18 bases sitting between them. There are 14 residues in the CDR3. Per germline, CDR1 WNHNN and CDR2 SYGVQD (reference sequence). The CDR3 region is CAISDLAPYYGYTF. In DNA form, the CDR3 reads TGCGCCATCTCAGATCTGGCACCATACTATGGCTACACCTTC.

The chain has TRBV28 and TRBJ2-7, with D perhaps TRBD1 (6 bases). V was pared by 8 bases and J by 2 bases, with 10 bases between. CDR3 length: 12 amino acids. Germline values: CDR1 MDHEN, CDR2 SYDVKM. The CDR3 reads CASGRDTYEQYF. CDR3 sequence (DNA): TGTGCCAGCGGCCGGGACACCTACGAGCAGTACTTC.

The genes are TRBV11-1 and TRBJ1-1, with no clear D. There are 13 residues in the CDR3. V was pared by 2 bases and J by 4 bases, with 8 bases between. Germline loops: CDR1 SGHAT, CDR2 FQDESV (reference sequence). The CDR3 is CASSLMRGTEAFF. The DNA for the CDR3 is TGTGCCAGCAGCTTAATGAGAGGCACTGAAGCTTTCTTT.

The chain uses TRBV28 and TRBJ2-5; weak D call: TRBD1 (6 bases). Germline V gene data show CDR1 as MDHEN and CDR2 as SYDVKM. Trimming left V 5 bases short and J 0 bases short, with 16 bases between. The CDR3 has 16 amino acids. Here the CDR3 reads CASSHRKTGHQETQYF. The CDR3 region has the DNA TGTGCCAGCAGTCACCGTAAGACAGGCCACCAAGAGACCCAGTACTTC.

The chain carries TRBV2 and TRBJ1-1; the match to TRBD1 covers 8 bases. CDR1 SNHLY and CDR2 FYNNEI come from the germline V gene. This CDR3 is built from 13 residues. V trimming: 8 bases; J trimming: 1 base; junction bases outside the gene matches: 3. The CDR3, as DNA: TGTGCCAGCGCCAGGGGGCAGAACACTGAAGCTTTCTTT. It translates to CASARGQNTEAFF.

The chain uses TRBV27 and TRBJ1-1; weak D call: TRBD1 (6 bases). This CDR3 has 13 amino acids. Deletions cut 3 bases from V and 6 bases from J, with 11 bases between. The germline V gene encodes CDR1 MNHEY and CDR2 SMNVEV (reference sequence). The CDR3 DNA reads as TGTGCCAGCAGTTTCCTAGGGGGAGCTGAAGCTTTCTTT. Translated, it gives CASSFLGGAEAFF.

The J gene is TRBJ2-4, the V gene TRBV5-6, with D tentatively TRBD1 (6 bases). Germline-derived CDR1 and CDR2 are SGHDT and YYEEEE. The CDR3 loop spans 18 amino acids. V lost 4 bases, J lost 1 base, and 21 bases lay in between. The CDR3 bases are TGTGCCAGCAGCGATTACAGTCAGGGGATCGGGGCCAAAAACATTCAGTACTTC. It translates to CASSDYSQGIGAKNIQYF.